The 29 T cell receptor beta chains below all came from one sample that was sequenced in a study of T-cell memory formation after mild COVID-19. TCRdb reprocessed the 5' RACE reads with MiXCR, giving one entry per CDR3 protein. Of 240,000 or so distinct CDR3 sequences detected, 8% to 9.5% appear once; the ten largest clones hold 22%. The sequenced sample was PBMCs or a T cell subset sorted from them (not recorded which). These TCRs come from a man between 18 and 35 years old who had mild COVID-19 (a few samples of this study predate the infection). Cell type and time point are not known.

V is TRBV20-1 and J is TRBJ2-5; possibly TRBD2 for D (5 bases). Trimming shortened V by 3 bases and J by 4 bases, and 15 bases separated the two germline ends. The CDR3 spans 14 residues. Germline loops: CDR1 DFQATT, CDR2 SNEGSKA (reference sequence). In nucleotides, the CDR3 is TGCAGTGCTAGCAGAGGGCCTTTAGGAGAGACCCAGTACTTC. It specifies CSASRGPLGETQYF.

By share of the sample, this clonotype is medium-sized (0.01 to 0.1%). The CDR3 DNA is TGTGCCAGCAGTTTATTAGCGGGGTCTTCCTACGAGCAGTACTTC. It codes for CASSLLAGSSYEQYF. This rearrangement joins TRBV27 to TRBJ2-7, with 8 bases fitting TRBD2. Germline V lookup: CDR1 MNHEY, CDR2 SMNVEV (reference sequence). The CDR3 is 15 residues long. Unmatched junction bases numbered 3, after V lost 1 base and J lost 1 base.

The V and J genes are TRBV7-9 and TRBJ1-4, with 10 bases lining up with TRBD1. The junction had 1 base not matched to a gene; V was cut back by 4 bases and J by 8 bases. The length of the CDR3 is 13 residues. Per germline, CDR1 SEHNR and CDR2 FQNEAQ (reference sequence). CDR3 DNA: TGTGCCAGCAGCTGGACAGGGGGAGAAAAACTGTTTTTT. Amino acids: CASSWTGGEKLFF.

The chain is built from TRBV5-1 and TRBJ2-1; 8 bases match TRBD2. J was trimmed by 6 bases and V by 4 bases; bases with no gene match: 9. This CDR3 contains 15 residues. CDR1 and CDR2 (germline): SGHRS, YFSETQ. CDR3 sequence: CASSAGLAVINEQFF. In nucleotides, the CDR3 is TGCGCCAGCAGCGCAGGACTAGCTGTAATCAATGAGCAGTTCTTC.

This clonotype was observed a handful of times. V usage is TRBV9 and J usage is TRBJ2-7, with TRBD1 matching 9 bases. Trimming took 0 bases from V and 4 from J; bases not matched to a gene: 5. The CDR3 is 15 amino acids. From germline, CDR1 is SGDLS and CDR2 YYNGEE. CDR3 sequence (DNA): TGTGCCAGCAGCGTAGAGGGGACAGGGCCGTACGAGCAGTACTTC. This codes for CASSVEGTGPYEQYF. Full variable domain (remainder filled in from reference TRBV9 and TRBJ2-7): DSGVTQTPKHLITATGQRVTLRCSPRSGDLSVYWYQQSLDQGLQFLIQYYNGEERAKGNILERFSAQQFPDLHSELNLSSLELGDSALYFCASSVEGTGPYEQYFGPGTRLTVT.

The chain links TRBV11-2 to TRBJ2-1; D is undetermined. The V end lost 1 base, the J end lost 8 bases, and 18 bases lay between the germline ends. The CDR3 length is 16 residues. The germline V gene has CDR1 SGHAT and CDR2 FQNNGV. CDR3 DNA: TGTGCCAGCAGCTTAGTGGTCTCCCGGTCCGAAGATGAGCAGTTCTTC. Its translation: CASSLVVSRSEDEQFF. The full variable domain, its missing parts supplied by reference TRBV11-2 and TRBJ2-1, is EAGVAQSPRYKIIEKRQSVAFWCNPISGHATLYWYQQILGQGPKLLIQFQNNGVVDDSQLPKDRFSAERLKGVDSTLKIQPAKLEDSAVYLCASSLVVSRSEDEQFFGPGTRLTVL.

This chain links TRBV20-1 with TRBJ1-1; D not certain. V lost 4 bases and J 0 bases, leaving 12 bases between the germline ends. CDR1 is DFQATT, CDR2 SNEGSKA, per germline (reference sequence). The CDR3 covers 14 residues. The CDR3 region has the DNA TGCAGTGCTATAGAAAGTCCCATGAACACTGAAGCTTTCTTT. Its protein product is CSAIESPMNTEAFF.

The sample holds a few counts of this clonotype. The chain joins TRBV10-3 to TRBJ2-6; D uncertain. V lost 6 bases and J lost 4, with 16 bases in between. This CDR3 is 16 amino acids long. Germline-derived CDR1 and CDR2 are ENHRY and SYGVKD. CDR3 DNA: TGTGCCATCAGCCCGAAAGGAACGGAGGGGGCCAACGTCCTGACTTTC. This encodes CAISPKGTEGANVLTF.

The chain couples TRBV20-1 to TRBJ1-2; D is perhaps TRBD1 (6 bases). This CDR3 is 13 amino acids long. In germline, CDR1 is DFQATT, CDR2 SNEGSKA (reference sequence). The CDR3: CSLGGGLNYGYTF. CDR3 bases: TGCAGCCTCGGGGGGGGCCTGAACTATGGCTACACCTTC.

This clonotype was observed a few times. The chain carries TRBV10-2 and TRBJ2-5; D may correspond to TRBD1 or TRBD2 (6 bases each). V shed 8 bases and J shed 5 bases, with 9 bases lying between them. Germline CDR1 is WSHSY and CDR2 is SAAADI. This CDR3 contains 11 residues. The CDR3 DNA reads TGCGCCAGCGAAGGGGGGGAGACCCAGTACTTC. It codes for CASEGGETQYF.

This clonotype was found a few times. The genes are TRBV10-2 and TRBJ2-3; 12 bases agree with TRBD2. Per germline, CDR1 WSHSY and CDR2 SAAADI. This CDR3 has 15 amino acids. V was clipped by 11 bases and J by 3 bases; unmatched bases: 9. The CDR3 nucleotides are TGCGCCTCCAGGACTAGCGGGGCCAGGACAGATACGCAGTATTTT. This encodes CASRTSGARTDTQYF.

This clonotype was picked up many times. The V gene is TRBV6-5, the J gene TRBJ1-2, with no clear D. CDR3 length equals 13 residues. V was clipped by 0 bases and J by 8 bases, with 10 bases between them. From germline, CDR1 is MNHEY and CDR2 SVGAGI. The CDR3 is CASSYSARGGYTF. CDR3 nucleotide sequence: TGTGCCAGCAGTTACTCTGCCCGAGGAGGCTACACCTTC.

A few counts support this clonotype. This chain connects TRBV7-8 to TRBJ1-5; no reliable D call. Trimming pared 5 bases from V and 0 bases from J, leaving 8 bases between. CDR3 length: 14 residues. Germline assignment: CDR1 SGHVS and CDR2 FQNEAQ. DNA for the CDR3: TGTGCCAGCAGCCCGTGGGGTAGCAATCAGCCCCAGCATTTT. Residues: CASSPWGSNQPQHF. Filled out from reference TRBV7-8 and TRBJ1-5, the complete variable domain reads GAGVSQSPRYKVAKRGQDVALRCDPISGHVSLFWYQQALGQGPEFLTYFQNEAQLDKSGLPSDRFFAERPEGSVSTLKIQRTQQEDSAVYLCASSPWGSNQPQHFGDGTRLSIL.

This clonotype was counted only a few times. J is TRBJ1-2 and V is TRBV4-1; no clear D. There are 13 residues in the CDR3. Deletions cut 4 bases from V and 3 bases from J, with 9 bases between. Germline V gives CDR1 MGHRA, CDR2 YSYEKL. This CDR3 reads CASSLLPYYGYTF. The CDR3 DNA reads TGCGCCAGCAGCCTTCTCCCCTACTATGGCTACACCTTC.

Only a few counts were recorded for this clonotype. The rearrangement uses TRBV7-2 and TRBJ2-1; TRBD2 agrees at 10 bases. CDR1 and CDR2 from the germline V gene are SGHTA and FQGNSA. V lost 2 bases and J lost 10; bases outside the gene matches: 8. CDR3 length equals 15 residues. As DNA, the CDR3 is TGTGCCAGCAGCTTAAGCGGGGGGGTCCCGTGGGAGCAGTTCTTC. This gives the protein CASSLSGGVPWEQFF.

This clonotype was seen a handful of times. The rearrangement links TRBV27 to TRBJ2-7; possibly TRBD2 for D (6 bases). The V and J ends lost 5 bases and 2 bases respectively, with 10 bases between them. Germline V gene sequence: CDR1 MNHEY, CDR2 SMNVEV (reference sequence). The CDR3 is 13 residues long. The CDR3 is CASSPSGAYEQYV. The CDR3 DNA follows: TGTGCCAGCAGTCCCTCGGGGGCCTACGAGCAGTACGTC.

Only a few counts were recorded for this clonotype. The CDR3 DNA is TGTGCCAGCAGCCGGGGTGTAGCGGACACAGATACGCAGTATTTT. Its translation: CASSRGVADTDTQYF. The chain carries TRBV7-3 and TRBJ2-3; D may be TRBD2 (6 bases). Germline CDR1 SGHTA, CDR2 FQGTGA. V was pared by 5 bases and J by 2 bases, with 14 bases between. The CDR3 extends over 15 amino acids.

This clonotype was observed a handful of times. The CDR3 loop is CATSRDLYEQYV. CDR3 in DNA: TGTGCCACCAGCAGGGACCTCTACGAGCAGTACGTC. This chain uses TRBV15 with TRBJ2-7, with D hard to call. V gave up 3 bases and J gave up 3 bases, with 6 bases separating them. This CDR3 is 12 amino acids long. The germline V gene has CDR1 LNHNV and CDR2 YYDKDF (reference sequence).

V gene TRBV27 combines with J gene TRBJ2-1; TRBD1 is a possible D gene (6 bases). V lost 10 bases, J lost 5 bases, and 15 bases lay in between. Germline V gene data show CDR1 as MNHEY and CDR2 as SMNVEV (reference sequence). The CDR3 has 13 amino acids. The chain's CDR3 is CATWGLPNNEQFF. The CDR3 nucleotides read TGTGCCACCTGGGGGCTCCCCAACAATGAGCAGTTCTTC.

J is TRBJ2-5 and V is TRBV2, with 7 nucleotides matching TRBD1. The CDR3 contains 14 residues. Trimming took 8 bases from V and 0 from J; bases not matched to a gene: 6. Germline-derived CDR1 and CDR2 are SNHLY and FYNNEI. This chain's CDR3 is CASGDRAYQETQYF. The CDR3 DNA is TGTGCCAGCGGAGACAGGGCGTACCAAGAGACCCAGTACTTC. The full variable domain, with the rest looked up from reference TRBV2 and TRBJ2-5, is EPEVTQTPSHQVTQMGQEVILRCVPISNHLYFYWYRQILGQKVEFLVSFYNNEISEKSEIFDDQFSVERPDGSNFTLKIRSTKLEDSAMYFCASGDRAYQETQYFGPGTRLLVL.

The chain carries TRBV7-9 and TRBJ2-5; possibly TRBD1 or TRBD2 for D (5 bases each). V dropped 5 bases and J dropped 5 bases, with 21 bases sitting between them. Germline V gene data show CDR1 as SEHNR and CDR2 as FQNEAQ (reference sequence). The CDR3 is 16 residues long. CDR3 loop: CASSHPPGRMIETQYF. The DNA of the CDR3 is TGTGCCAGCAGCCATCCACCGGGACGGATGATCGAGACCCAGTACTTC. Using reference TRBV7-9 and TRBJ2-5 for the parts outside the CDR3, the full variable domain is DTGVSQNPRHKITKRGQNVTFRCDPISEHNRLYWYRQTLGQGPEFLTYFQNEAQLEKSRLLSDRFSAERPKGSFSTLEIQRTEQGDSAMYLCASSHPPGRMIETQYFGPGTRLLVL.

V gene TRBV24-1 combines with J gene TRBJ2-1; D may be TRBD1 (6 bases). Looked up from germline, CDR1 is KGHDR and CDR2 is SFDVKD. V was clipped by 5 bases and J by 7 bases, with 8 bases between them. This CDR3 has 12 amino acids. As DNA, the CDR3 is TGTGCCACCAGTGCACAGGGAAATGAGCAGTTCTTC. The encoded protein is CATSAQGNEQFF.

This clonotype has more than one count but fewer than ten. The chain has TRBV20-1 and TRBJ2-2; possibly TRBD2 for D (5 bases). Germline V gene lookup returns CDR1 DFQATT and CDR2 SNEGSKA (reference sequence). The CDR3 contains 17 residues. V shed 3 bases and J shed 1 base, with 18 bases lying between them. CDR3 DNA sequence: TGCAGTGCTAGGTCGCCCTGGAGGACCCAGAACACCGGGGAGCTGTTTTTT. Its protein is CSARSPWRTQNTGELFF.

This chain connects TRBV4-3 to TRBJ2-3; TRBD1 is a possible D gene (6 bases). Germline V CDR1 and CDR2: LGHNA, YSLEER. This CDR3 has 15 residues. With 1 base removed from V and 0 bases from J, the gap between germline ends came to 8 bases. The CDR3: CASSQGRGSTDTQYF. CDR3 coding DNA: TGCGCCAGCAGCCAAGGCAGGGGAAGCACAGATACGCAGTATTTT.

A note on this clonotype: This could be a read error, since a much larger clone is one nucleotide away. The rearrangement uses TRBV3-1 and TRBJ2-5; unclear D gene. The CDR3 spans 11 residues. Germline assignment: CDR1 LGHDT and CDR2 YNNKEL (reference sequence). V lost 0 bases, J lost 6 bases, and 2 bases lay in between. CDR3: CASSQDQTQYF. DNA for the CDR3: TGTGCCAGCAGCCAAGACCAGACCCAGTACTTC.

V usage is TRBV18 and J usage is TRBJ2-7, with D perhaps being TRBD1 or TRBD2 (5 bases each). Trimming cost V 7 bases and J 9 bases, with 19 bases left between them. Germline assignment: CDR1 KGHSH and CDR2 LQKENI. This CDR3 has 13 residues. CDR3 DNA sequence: TGTGCCAGCTTACCTTCGGACACCCGGGGGCAGTACTTC. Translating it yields CASLPSDTRGQYF.

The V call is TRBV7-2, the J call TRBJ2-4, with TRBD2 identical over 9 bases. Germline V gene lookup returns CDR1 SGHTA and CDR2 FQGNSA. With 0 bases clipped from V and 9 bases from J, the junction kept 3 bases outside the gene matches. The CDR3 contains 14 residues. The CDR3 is CASSLALSGSIQYF. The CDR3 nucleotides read TGTGCCAGCAGCTTAGCGCTTAGCGGGAGCATTCAGTACTTC.

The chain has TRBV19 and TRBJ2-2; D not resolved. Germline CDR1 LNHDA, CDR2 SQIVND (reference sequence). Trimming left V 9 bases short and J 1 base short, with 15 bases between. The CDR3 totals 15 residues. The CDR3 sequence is CASRAWWGNTGELFF. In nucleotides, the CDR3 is TGTGCCAGCCGGGCTTGGTGGGGGAACACCGGGGAGCTGTTTTTT.

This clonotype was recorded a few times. The CDR3 protein is CASSKTSGGSYEQYF. The DNA of the CDR3 is TGTGCCAGCAGCAAGACTAGCGGGGGATCCTACGAGCAGTACTTC. The rearrangement links TRBV11-1 to TRBJ2-7, with TRBD2 identical over 12 bases. Unmatched junction bases numbered 3, after V lost 5 bases and J lost 1 base. This CDR3 comprises 15 residues. Germline V gene lookup returns CDR1 SGHAT and CDR2 FQDESV (reference sequence). Using reference TRBV11-1 and TRBJ2-7 for the parts outside the CDR3, the full variable domain is EAEVAQSPRYKITEKSQAVAFWCDPISGHATLYWYRQILGQGPELLVQFQDESVVDDSQLPKDRFSAERLKGVDSTLKIQPAELGDSAMYLCASSKTSGGSYEQYFGPGTRLTVT.